This TCR beta chain emerged from a study of post-analysis software for immune sequencing data. Unique molecular identifiers were present in the TCR beta cDNA libraries. Each batch of roughly 0.9 to 10 million T cells produced 450,000 to 500,000 cDNA molecules. Using its own MiXCR run on the PCR reads, TCRdb lists one record per CDR3 protein. Among some 690,000 distinct CDR3 sequences listed, about 32% were seen once. Findings of the study overall: Samples made in the same batch grouped tightly together by F measure. Several TRBV segments (TRBV5-6, TRBV5-1 and TRBV20-1 among them) occurred more frequently in patients than in controls.

The CDR3 is 15 residues long. The junction had 4 bases not matched to a gene; V was cut back by 0 bases and J by 8 bases. The germline gives CDR1 SGHTA, CDR2 FQGNSA. Comment on this clonotype: Antigen specificity is unknown.

The material sequenced was blood. The TCR sequence derives from a girl aged 5 to 17 with multiple sclerosis. J is TRBJ1-4 and V is TRBV7-2, with TRBD1 identical over 9 bases. CDR3 nucleotide sequence: TGTGCCAGCAGCTTAGCAACAGGGGGCTACGAAAAACTGTTTTTT. Protein sequence: CASSLATGGYEKLFF. The complete variable domain, with remaining parts taken from reference TRBV7-2 and TRBJ1-4, reads GAGVSQSPSNKVTEKGKDVELRCDPISGHTALYWYRQSLGQGLEFLIYFQGNSAPDKSGLPSDRFSAERTGGSVSTLTIQRTQQEDSAVYLCASSLATGGYEKLFFGSGTQLSVL.